This T cell receptor (beta chain) emerged from a study of shared clonotypes between healthy human individuals. This table comes from immunoSEQ multiplex PCR, and its TCRdb copy is limited to in-frame clones, with some not included. The table shows more than 2,000,000 clones, with approximately 95% occurring only once. Sequences were obtained from naive CD4+ T cells from PBMCs. Specified subset: CD45RA+ positively selected. This TCR came from a man younger than 30 in good health. Some clones in this sample may be carry-over from other donors' samples.

CDR3 sequence reads: CASSYVPGQGGGYTF. CDR3 in DNA: TGTGCCAGCAGTTACGTACCTGGACAGGGAGGCGGCTACACCTTC. The chain is built from TRBV6-9 and TRBJ1-2; the match to TRBD1 covers 8 bases. The CDR3 length is 15 residues. CDR1 and CDR2 from the germline V gene are MNHGY and SVAAGI. Losses at the gene ends were 3 bases for V and 8 bases for J; bases not matched to a gene: 11.